This T cell receptor beta chain was identified in a study of blood T cells in healthy people across ages. Alongside a J-beta primer mix, a sample-barcoded 5' primer served in a second PCR lasting about 7 to 11 cycles. TCRdb itself ran the 5' RACE reads through MiXCR, one entry per CDR3 protein. The data show about 570,000 distinct CDR3 sequences, 25% to 30% seen once. General study points: TCR beta diversity correlated strongly with naive T cell percentage.

Germline CDR1 reads LGHNA; CDR2 reads YSLEER. The V end lost 1 base, the J end lost 8 bases, and 12 bases lay between the germline ends. The CDR3 runs 15 residues. The sample holds a few counts of this clonotype. The antigen remains unidentified. The chain has TRBV4-3 and TRBJ1-6, with D maybe TRBD1 (5 bases). This receptor was identified in an older woman in good health. Input material: blood. The CDR3 reads CASSQGGVGDSPLHF. For the CDR3, the DNA is TGCGCCAGCAGCCAAGGGGGGGTGGGTGATTCACCCCTCCACTTT.